This TCR beta chain was sequenced in a study of Ad26.COV2.S vaccination and SARS-CoV-2 variants. Study results and caveats: There was reportedly substantial breadth in spike-specific CD8+ and CD4+ T cell responses after vaccination. Those who received the vaccine showed greater spike-specific TCR breadth than those given placebo.

Details on this clone: Its cognate antigen is unknown.

CDR1 and CDR2 (germline): MNHEY, SVGAGI. V shed 6 bases and J shed 5 bases, with 19 bases lying between them. The CDR3 spans 15 residues. Sequencing used immunoSEQ multiplex PCR; TCRdb keeps in-frame clones, though not all of them. Here the sample spans hundreds of thousands of clones, 88% being singletons. Treatment noted: 19 received Ad26.COV2.S at low or high dose, single or two shots; about five received placebo; per-sample allocation not given. Specimen acquisition occurred on day 63 following the initial vaccine or placebo injection. This TCR came from a person aged 18-60 years who received the Ad26.COV2.S COVID-19 vaccine or a placebo. The sequencing used peripheral blood, collected in a trial of Ad26.COV2.S vaccine versus placebo. This chain connects TRBV6-5 to TRBJ2-5; no definite D call. The DNA for the CDR3 is TGTGCCAGCAGAGACCGGCCTTCCCCCGCCGAGACCCAGTACTTC. This codes for CASRDRPSPAETQYF.